This is a list of T cell receptor beta chains from one sample in a study of blood T cell repertoires in COVID-19. The assay was immunoSEQ multiplex PCR, and TCRdb's table has in-frame clones only and misses some. The sample gives about 95,000 clones, roughly 81% of which show up once; 4% to 6% is in the top ten. The source material was peripheral blood. All receptors derive from a man at least 80 years old with COVID-19, enrolled during active disease. Each CDR3 is given with its conserved first and last residue. A D gene is named only where the DNA matches it firmly. Clone size is shown for a subset of rows, as once, few, many or a class of expanded clone.

>TRBV7-3|NA|NA|17|TRBJ2-3
CASSLVGGGASTDTQYF
TGTGCCAGCAGCTTAGTAGGTGGGGGGGCCAGCACAGATACGCAGTATTTT
>TRBV18|NA|TRBD1|17|TRBJ2-7
CASSPPGTGFSGYEQYF
TGTGCCAGCTCACCACCCGGGACAGGGTTTTCAGGGTACGAGCAGTACTTC
>TRBV3-1/TRBV3-2|NA|TRBD1|15|TRBJ2-7
CASSQDRDSSYEQYF
TGTGCCAGCAGCCAAGATAGGGACAGCTCCTACGAGCAGTACTTC
>TRBV19|NA|TRBD1|14|TRBJ2-7
CASSAGTGVYEQYF
TGTGCCAGTAGTGCCGGGACAGGAGTTTACGAGCAGTACTTC
>TRBV13|once|NA|15|TRBJ1-3
CASSFGGSSGNTIYF
TGTGCCAGCAGCTTCGGAGGCAGCTCTGGAAACACCATATATTTT
>TRBV3-1/TRBV3-2|few|NA|15|TRBJ2-7
CASSLRDSGSYEQYF
TGTGCCAGCAGCCTCCGGGACTCAGGTTCCTACGAGCAGTACTTC
>TRBV7-8|NA|TRBD1|16|TRBJ2-1
CASSLGQGLSYNEQFF
TGTGCCAGCAGCTTAGGACAGGGCCTATCCTACAATGAGCAGTTCTTC
>TRBV5-5|NA|NA|16|TRBJ2-1
CASSLALQDIYNEQFF
TGTGCCAGCAGCTTGGCCCTACAGGATATCTACAATGAGCAGTTCTTC
>TRBV24-1|NA|NA|15|TRBJ1-1
CATRGGRDMNTEAFF
TGTGCCACCCGCGGGGGCAGAGATATGAACACTGAAGCTTTCTTT
>TRBV28|few|TRBD1|16|TRBJ1-5
CATYSVLQGASQPQHF
TGTGCCACCTATTCGGTTTTACAGGGGGCAAGTCAGCCCCAGCATTTT
>TRBV7-8|NA|TRBD1|15|TRBJ2-7
CASRETGGSSYEQYF
TGTGCCAGCAGAGAGACAGGGGGCTCGTCCTACGAGCAGTACTTC
>TRBV4-2|NA|NA|17|TRBJ1-6
CASSQVRRGPFNSPLHF
TGTGCCAGCAGCCAAGTTCGCCGAGGGCCGTTTAATTCACCCCTCCACTTT
>TRBV6-5|NA|TRBD2|13|TRBJ2-3
CASRTSGFDTQYF
TGTGCCAGCAGGACTAGCGGGTTTGATACGCAGTATTTT